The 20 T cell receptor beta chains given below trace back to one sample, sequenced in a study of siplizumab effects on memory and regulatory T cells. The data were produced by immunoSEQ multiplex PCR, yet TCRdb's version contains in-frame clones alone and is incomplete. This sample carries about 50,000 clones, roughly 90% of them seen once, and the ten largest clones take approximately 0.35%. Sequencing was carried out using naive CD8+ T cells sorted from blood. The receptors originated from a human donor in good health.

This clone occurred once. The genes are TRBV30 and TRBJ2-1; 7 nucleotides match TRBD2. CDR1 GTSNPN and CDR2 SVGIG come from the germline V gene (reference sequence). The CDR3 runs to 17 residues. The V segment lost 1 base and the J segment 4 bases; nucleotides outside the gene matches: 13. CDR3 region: CAWSGRTGTTYYNEQFF. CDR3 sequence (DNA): TGTGCCTGGAGTGGCAGAACCGGGACTACCTATTACAATGAGCAGTTCTTC.

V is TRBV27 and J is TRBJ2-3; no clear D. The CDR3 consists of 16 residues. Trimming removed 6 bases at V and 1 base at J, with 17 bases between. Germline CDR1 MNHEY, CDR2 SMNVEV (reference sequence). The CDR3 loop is CASSPVRPAGTDTQYF. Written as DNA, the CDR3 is TGTGCCAGCAGCCCCGTCAGGCCGGCGGGCACAGATACGCAGTATTTT.

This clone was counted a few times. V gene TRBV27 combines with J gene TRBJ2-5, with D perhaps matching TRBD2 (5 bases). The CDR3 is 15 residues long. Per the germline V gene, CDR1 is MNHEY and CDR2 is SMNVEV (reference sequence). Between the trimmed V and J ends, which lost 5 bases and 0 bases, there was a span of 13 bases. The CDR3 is CASSTSERNQETQYF. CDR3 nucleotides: TGTGCCAGCAGTACGTCTGAGCGGAACCAAGAGACCCAGTACTTC.

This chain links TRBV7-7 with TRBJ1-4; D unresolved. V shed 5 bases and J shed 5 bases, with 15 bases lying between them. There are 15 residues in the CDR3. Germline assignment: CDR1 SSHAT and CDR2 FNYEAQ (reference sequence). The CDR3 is CASSPAGLENEKLFF. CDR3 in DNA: TGTGCCAGCAGCCCAGCCGGCCTGGAGAATGAAAAACTGTTTTTT.

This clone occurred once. The CDR3 bases are TGTGCCAGCAGTGTAAGGGGTTATAGCGACGAGCAGTACTTC. It is translated as CASSVRGYSDEQYF. The chain recombines TRBV5-8 with TRBJ2-7; D is perhaps TRBD1 or TRBD2 (5 bases each). Germline-derived CDR1 and CDR2 are SGHTS and YDEGEE. Trimming shortened V by 5 bases and J by 5 bases, and 17 bases separated the two germline ends. This CDR3 comprises 14 residues.

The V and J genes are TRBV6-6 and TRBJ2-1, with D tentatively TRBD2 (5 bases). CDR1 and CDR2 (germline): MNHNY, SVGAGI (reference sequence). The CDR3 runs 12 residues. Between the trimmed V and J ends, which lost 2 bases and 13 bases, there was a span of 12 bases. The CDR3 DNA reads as TGTGCCAGCAGTTACGACTCCGACTATCAGTTCTTC. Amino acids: CASSYDSDYQFF.

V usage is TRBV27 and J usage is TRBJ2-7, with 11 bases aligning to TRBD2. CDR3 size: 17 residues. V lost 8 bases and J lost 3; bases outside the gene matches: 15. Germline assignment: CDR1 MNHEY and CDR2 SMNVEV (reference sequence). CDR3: CASRPPPLAGEFYEQYF. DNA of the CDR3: TGTGCCAGCCGACCCCCCCCACTAGCGGGAGAGTTCTACGAGCAGTACTTC.

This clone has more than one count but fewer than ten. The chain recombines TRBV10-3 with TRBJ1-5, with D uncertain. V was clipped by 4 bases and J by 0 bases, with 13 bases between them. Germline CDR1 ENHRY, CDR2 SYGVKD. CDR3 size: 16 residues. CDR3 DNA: TGTGCCATCAGTGCCTCTTTTCTCGGTAGCAATCAGCCCCAGCATTTT. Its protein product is CAISASFLGSNQPQHF.

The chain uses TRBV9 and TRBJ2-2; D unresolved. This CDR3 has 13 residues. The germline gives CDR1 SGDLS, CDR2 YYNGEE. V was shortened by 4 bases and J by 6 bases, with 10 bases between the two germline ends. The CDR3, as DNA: TGTGCCAGCAGCCCAGAGGCTTCCGGGGAGCTGTTTTTT. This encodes CASSPEASGELFF.

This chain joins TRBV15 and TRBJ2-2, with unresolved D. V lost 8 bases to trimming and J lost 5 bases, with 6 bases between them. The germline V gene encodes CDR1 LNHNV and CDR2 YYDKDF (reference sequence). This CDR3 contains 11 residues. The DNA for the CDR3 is TGTGCCACCTCCGGGACCGGGGAGCTGTTTTTT. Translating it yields CATSGTGELFF.

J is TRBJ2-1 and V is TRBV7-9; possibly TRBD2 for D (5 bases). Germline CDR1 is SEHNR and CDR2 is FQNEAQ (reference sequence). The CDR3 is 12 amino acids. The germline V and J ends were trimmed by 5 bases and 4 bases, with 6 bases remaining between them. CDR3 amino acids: CASSPGYNEQFF. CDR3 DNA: TGTGCCAGCAGCCCGGGGTACAATGAGCAGTTCTTC. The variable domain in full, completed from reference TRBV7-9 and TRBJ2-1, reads DTGVSQNPRHKITKRGQNVTFRCDPISEHNRLYWYRQTLGQGPEFLTYFQNEAQLEKSRLLSDRFSAERPKGSFSTLEIQRTEQGDSAMYLCASSPGYNEQFFGPGTRLTVL.

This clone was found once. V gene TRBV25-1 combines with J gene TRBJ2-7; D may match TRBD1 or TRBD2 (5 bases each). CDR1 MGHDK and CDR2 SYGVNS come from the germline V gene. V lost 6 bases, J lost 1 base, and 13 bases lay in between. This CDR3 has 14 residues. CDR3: CASSPGTPSYEQYF. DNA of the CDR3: TGTGCCAGCAGCCCCGGGACGCCTTCCTACGAGCAGTACTTC.

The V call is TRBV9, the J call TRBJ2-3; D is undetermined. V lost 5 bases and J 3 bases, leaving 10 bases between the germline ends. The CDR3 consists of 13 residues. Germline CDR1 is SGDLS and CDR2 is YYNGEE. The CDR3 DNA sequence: TGTGCCAGCAGTTTAACTGGAACAGATACGCAGTATTTT. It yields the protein CASSLTGTDTQYF.

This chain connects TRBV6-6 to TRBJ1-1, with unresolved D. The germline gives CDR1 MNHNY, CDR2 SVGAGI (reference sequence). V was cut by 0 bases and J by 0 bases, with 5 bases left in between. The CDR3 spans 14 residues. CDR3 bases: TGTGCCAGCAGTTACTCATCGATGAACACTGAAGCTTTCTTT. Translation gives CASSYSSMNTEAFF.

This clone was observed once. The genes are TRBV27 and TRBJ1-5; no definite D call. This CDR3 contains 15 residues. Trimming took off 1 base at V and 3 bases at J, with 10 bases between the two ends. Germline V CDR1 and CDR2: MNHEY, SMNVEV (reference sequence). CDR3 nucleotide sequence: TGTGCCAGCAGTTTATATGGATGGAACAATCAGCCCCAGCATTTT. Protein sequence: CASSLYGWNNQPQHF.

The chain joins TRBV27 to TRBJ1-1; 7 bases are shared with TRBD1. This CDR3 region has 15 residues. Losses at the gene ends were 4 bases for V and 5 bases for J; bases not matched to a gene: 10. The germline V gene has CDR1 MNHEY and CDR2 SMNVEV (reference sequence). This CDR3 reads CASSWQGGHFTEAFF. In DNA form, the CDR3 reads TGTGCCAGCAGTTGGCAGGGGGGGCATTTTACTGAAGCTTTCTTT.

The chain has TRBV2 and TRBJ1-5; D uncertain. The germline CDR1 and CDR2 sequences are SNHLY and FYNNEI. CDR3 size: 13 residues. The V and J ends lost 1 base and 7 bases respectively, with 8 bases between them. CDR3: CASSEGFTQPQHF. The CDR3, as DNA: TGTGCCAGCAGTGAAGGGTTTACGCAGCCCCAGCATTTT.

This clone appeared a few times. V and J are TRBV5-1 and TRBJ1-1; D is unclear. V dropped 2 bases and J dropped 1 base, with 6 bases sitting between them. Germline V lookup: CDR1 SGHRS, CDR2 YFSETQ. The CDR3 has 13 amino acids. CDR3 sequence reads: CASSFGANTEAFF. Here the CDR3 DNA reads TGCGCCAGCAGCTTTGGTGCGAACACTGAAGCTTTCTTT. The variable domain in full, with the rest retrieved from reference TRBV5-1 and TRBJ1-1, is KAGVTQTPRYLIKTRGQQVTLSCSPISGHRSVSWYQQTPGQGLQFLFEYFSETQRNKGNFPGRFSGRQFSNSRSEMNVSTLELGDSALYLCASSFGANTEAFFGQGTRLTVV.

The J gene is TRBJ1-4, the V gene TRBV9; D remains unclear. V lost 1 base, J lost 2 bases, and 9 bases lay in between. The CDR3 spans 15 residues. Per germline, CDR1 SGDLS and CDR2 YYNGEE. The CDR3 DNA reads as TGTGCCAGCAGCGTAACCGGCGCCACTAATGAAAAACTGTTTTTT. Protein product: CASSVTGATNEKLFF. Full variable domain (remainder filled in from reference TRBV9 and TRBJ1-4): DSGVTQTPKHLITATGQRVTLRCSPRSGDLSVYWYQQSLDQGLQFLIQYYNGEERAKGNILERFSAQQFPDLHSELNLSSLELGDSALYFCASSVTGATNEKLFFGSGTQLSVL.

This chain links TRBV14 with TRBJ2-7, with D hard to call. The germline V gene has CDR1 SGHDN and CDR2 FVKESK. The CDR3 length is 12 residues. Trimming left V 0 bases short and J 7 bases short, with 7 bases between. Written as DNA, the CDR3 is TGTGCCAGCAGCCAAGATCTGACAGAGCAGTACTTC. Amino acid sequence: CASSQDLTEQYF.